This T cell receptor (beta chain) was recovered during a study of T cells in Graves' hyperthyroidism and ophthalmopathy. This clonotype has only a few counts. This CDR3 region has 15 residues. CDR1 SGHTA and CDR2 FQGNSA come from the germline V gene. Deletions cut 6 bases from V and 4 bases from J, with 16 bases between. The TCR beta CDR3 regions underwent amplification using RNA transcripts as the source. The study used the HTBI primer set for a first-round RT-PCR of the TCR CDR3. TCRdb re-analysed the multiplex PCR reads in MiXCR, keeping a single row per CDR3 protein. The repertoire includes nearly 600,000 distinct CDR3 sequences, roughly 14% of them detected once, and approximately 5.7% sits in the top ten.

The specimen was blood. This TCR was sampled from a woman in her 30s with Graves' hyperthyroidism that later progressed to Graves' ophthalmopathy. V and J are TRBV7-2 and TRBJ2-1; maybe TRBD2 (6 bases). The CDR3 sequence: CASRGGTEKYNEQFF. The CDR3 nucleotides are TGTGCCAGCAGGGGCGGGACCGAGAAATACAATGAGCAGTTCTTC.